The 27 T cell receptor beta chains listed next were all sequenced from one sample in a study of response to subunit inactivated influenza vaccine. TCRdb re-derived calls from the RT-PCR reads in MiXCR, one entry per CDR3 protein. The sample records about 500,000 distinct CDR3 sequences, about 17% being singletons. Sequenced here: CD4+ T cells sorted from PBMCs, sampled 23 months after vaccination. The receptors derive from a man between 50 and 69 years old who received an inactivated influenza vaccine.

The genes are TRBV28 and TRBJ2-1; D not certain. Trimming stripped 6 bases from V and 5 bases from J, with 8 bases between. There are 12 residues in the CDR3. CDR1 is MDHEN and CDR2 is SYDVKM in the germline V gene. In nucleotides, the CDR3 is TGTGCCAGCAGCACATACAACAATGAGCAGTTCTTC. Protein: CASSTYNNEQFF. The entire variable domain, with the rest obtained from reference TRBV28 and TRBJ2-1, is as follows: DVKVTQSSRYLVKRTGEKVFLECVQDMDHENMFWYRQDPGLGLRLIYFSYDVKMKEKGDIPEGYSVSREKKERFSLILESASTNQTSMYLCASSTYNNEQFFGPGTRLTVL.

This clonotype was seen ten or more times. This chain connects TRBV10-3 to TRBJ1-1; D is undetermined. Trimming took 3 bases from V and 4 from J, leaving 9 bases between them. Germline CDR1 reads ENHRY; CDR2 reads SYGVKD. CDR3 length: 13 residues. The CDR3 protein is CAISDRRVTEAFF. CDR3 nucleotides: TGTGCCATCAGTGACAGGAGGGTCACTGAAGCTTTCTTT.

The V and J genes are TRBV2 and TRBJ2-7; D gene unclear. Germline-derived CDR1 and CDR2 are SNHLY and FYNNEI. V was shortened by 4 bases and J by 0 bases, with 13 bases between the two germline ends. CDR3 length: 15 amino acids. CDR3 in DNA: TGTGCCAGCAGTGTGAACAGCGCAAGCTCCTACGAGCAGTACTTC. Protein sequence: CASSVNSASSYEQYF.

The chain combines TRBV29-1 with TRBJ2-7; 7 positions match TRBD1. Trimming cost V 7 bases and J 6 bases; bases outside gene matches: 3. Germline V gene lookup returns CDR1 SQVTM and CDR2 ANQGSEA. The CDR3 runs 10 residues. The chain's CDR3 is CSADRVEQYF. The CDR3 region has the DNA TGCAGCGCTGACAGGGTCGAGCAGTACTTC.

This clonotype was found a few times. This rearrangement joins TRBV12-3 or TRBV12-4 to TRBJ2-7; 9 positions match TRBD1. CDR3 size: 15 residues. The V segment lost 7 bases and the J segment 1 base; nucleotides outside the gene matches: 8. For the CDR3, the DNA is TGTGCCAGCACCCAGGGACAGGGAGTGTCCTACGAGCAGTACTTC. Its protein product is CASTQGQGVSYEQYF.

This clonotype appeared a few times. The chain links TRBV7-9 to TRBJ2-7; TRBD2 matches at 9 bases. This CDR3 comprises 13 residues. J was trimmed by 6 bases and V by 7 bases; bases with no gene match: 7. Per germline, CDR1 SEHNR and CDR2 FQNEAQ (reference sequence). The CDR3 is CASTRGTSSEQYF. In nucleotides, the CDR3 is TGTGCCAGCACCCGGGGGACTAGCAGCGAGCAGTACTTC.

J is TRBJ2-5 and V is TRBV20-1; 10 positions match TRBD2. Germline V lookup: CDR1 DFQATT, CDR2 SNEGSKA (reference sequence). This CDR3 comprises 14 residues. After removal of 5 bases from V and 4 bases from J, the junction contained 7 bases not matched to a gene. The chain's CDR3 is CSAESGRAGETQYF. The CDR3 DNA follows: TGCAGTGCTGAGAGCGGGAGGGCCGGAGAGACCCAGTACTTC.

This clonotype was detected once. The chain has TRBV9 and TRBJ2-2; 7 nucleotides align to TRBD2. V lost 3 bases to trimming and J lost 6 bases; unmatched junction nucleotides: 5. Germline V gene data show CDR1 as SGDLS and CDR2 as YYNGEE. This CDR3 contains 14 residues. Here the CDR3 reads CASSASTSAGELFF. CDR3 bases: TGTGCCAGCAGCGCTTCCACTAGCGCCGGGGAGCTGTTTTTT.

This clonotype has just a few counts. The chain employs TRBV4-3 and TRBJ2-3, with 11 bases matching TRBD1. The germline V gene has CDR1 LGHNA and CDR2 YSLEER. This CDR3 spans 16 amino acids. The V segment lost 4 bases and the J segment 1 base; nucleotides outside the gene matches: 4. In DNA form, the CDR3 reads TGCGCCAGCAGCCCGATGGGACAGGGGGGCACAGATACGCAGTATTTT. It encodes CASSPMGQGGTDTQYF.

This clonotype came up many times. This chain links TRBV12-3 or TRBV12-4 with TRBJ2-1; D call uncertain. The V end lost 8 bases, the J end lost 4 bases, and 18 bases lay between the germline ends. The CDR3 sequence is 15 residues long. The CDR3 reads CASLGLRDRYNEQFF. CDR3 nucleotides: TGTGCCAGCCTGGGATTAAGGGATAGGTACAATGAGCAGTTCTTC.

The chain combines TRBV6-1 with TRBJ2-5; D is possibly TRBD2 (5 bases). The germline V gene encodes CDR1 MNHNS and CDR2 SASEGT. V was pared by 7 bases and J by 3 bases, with 21 bases between. The CDR3 runs to 16 residues. This CDR3 is CASISGSLNYKETQYF. Here the CDR3 DNA reads TGTGCCAGCATATCGGGGAGCCTAAACTACAAAGAGACCCAGTACTTC.

This clonotype was observed a few times. The chain couples TRBV20-1 to TRBJ1-5; D may be TRBD1 (5 bases). In germline, CDR1 is DFQATT, CDR2 SNEGSKA (reference sequence). The CDR3 spans 14 residues. V lost 3 bases, J lost 2 bases, and 11 bases lay in between. CDR3 amino acids: CSARGGTGNQPQHF. The CDR3 DNA reads as TGCAGTGCTAGGGGAGGGACGGGCAATCAGCCCCAGCATTTT.

The chain uses TRBV20-1 and TRBJ2-1; no clear D gene. The CDR3 sequence is 14 residues long. Germline CDR1 DFQATT, CDR2 SNEGSKA (reference sequence). The V gene lost 1 base and the J gene lost 4 bases, with 11 bases spanning the gap. The CDR3 loop reads CSARGRTSYNEQFF. CDR3 in DNA: TGCAGTGCTAGAGGAAGGACCTCTTACAATGAGCAGTTCTTC.

The chain is built from TRBV12-3 or TRBV12-4 and TRBJ1-1; perhaps TRBD1 as D (5 bases). The CDR3 covers 11 residues. V lost 7 bases and J lost 8, with 11 bases in between. Written as DNA, the CDR3 is TGTGCCAGCACCCGGGACTTGGAAGCTTTCTTT. It specifies CASTRDLEAFF.

This clonotype was counted between two and nine times. The V and J genes are TRBV14 and TRBJ2-1; D not certain. Germline V lookup: CDR1 SGHDN, CDR2 FVKESK. This CDR3 has 13 residues. The germline V and J ends were trimmed by 3 bases and 9 bases, with 12 bases remaining between them. The CDR3 sequence: CASSQRPNTEQFF. CDR3 in DNA: TGTGCCAGCAGCCAGAGGCCTAATACTGAGCAGTTCTTC.

The sample holds a few counts of this clonotype. This chain uses TRBV4-1 with TRBJ2-2; 13 bases are shared with TRBD2. The V gene end was trimmed by 4 bases and the J gene end by 7 bases; junction bases not matched to a gene: 6. This CDR3 is 16 amino acids long. Germline CDR1 and CDR2: MGHRA and YSYEKL. CDR3 DNA: TGCGCCAGCAGCCGGGGGACTAGCGGGGCTGGCGGGGAGCTGTTTTTT. Amino acid sequence: CASSRGTSGAGGELFF.

V usage is TRBV29-1 and J usage is TRBJ2-7, with 13 bases identical to TRBD2. V shed 8 bases, J shed 3 bases, and the junction held 10 bases outside the gene matches. The CDR3 runs to 15 residues. Germline V gene data show CDR1 as SQVTM and CDR2 as ANQGSEA. CDR3 in amino acids: CSTKTGTSGNYEQYF. CDR3 DNA: TGCAGCACCAAAACCGGGACTAGCGGGAACTACGAGCAGTACTTC.

The V gene is TRBV29-1, the J gene TRBJ2-1; 7 nucleotides agree with TRBD2. CDR3 size: 14 residues. CDR1 is SQVTM, CDR2 ANQGSEA, per germline. The V segment lost 4 bases and the J segment 5 bases; nucleotides outside the gene matches: 8. The CDR3 spells CSVGLGLENNEQFF. In DNA, the CDR3 is TGCAGCGTTGGGCTTGGACTAGAGAACAATGAGCAGTTCTTC.

This clonotype was observed a handful of times. This sequence joins TRBV7-9 and TRBJ2-5; 7 nucleotides agree with TRBD2. The CDR3 extends over 13 amino acids. The V gene end was trimmed by 6 bases and the J gene end by 5 bases; junction bases not matched to a gene: 6. The germline V gene encodes CDR1 SEHNR and CDR2 FQNEAQ (reference sequence). Here the CDR3 reads CASRSTGGETQYF. CDR3 bases: TGTGCCAGCAGGTCGACGGGGGGTGAGACCCAGTACTTC.

This clonotype was detected a few times. The chain has TRBV28 and TRBJ2-1, with D perhaps TRBD2 (7 bases). This CDR3 is built from 17 residues. The V and J ends lost 3 bases and 10 bases respectively, with 25 bases between them. CDR1 is MDHEN, CDR2 SYDVKM, per germline. Here the CDR3 reads CASSLVLRGAQVKEQFF. The CDR3, as DNA: TGTGCCAGCAGTTTGGTTCTCCGGGGGGCGCAGGTAAAAGAGCAGTTCTTC.

In this sample, this clonotype turned up many times. The chain is built from TRBV7-2 and TRBJ2-2; 10 bases align to TRBD1. In germline, CDR1 is SGHTA, CDR2 FQGNSA. The CDR3 is 15 residues long. Losses at the gene ends were 5 bases for V and 3 bases for J; bases not matched to a gene: 3. The DNA for the CDR3 is TGTGCCAGCAGCGGGGACAGGGGTTACACCGGGGAGCTGTTTTTT. It is translated as CASSGDRGYTGELFF.

J is TRBJ2-4 and V is TRBV6-6; TRBD1 agrees at 7 bases. From germline, CDR1 is MNHNY and CDR2 SVGAGI (reference sequence). The CDR3 has 11 residues. Trimming at V came to 4 bases and at J to 13 bases, leaving 4 bases not matched to a gene. CDR3 loop: CASSSNRGQYF. DNA of the CDR3: TGTGCCAGCAGTTCGAACAGGGGACAGTACTTC.

This clonotype was recorded at least ten times. The chain couples TRBV11-1 to TRBJ2-2, with 8 bases aligning to TRBD2. This CDR3 is built from 16 residues. Germline V gene data show CDR1 as SGHAT and CDR2 as FQDESV (reference sequence). V lost 2 bases and J lost 6; bases outside the gene matches: 8. CDR3 nucleotide sequence: TGTGCCAGCAGCTTAACGAGGGCGGGAGGCGCCGGGGAGCTGTTTTTT. It specifies CASSLTRAGGAGELFF.

J is TRBJ2-7 and V is TRBV11-2; D call uncertain. V lost 5 bases and J 2 bases, leaving 13 bases between the germline ends. Germline CDR1 SGHAT, CDR2 FQNNGV. The CDR3 has 14 residues. This CDR3 is CASSTAGLPYEQYF. The CDR3, as DNA: TGTGCCAGCAGCACAGCTGGGCTTCCCTACGAGCAGTACTTC.

This clonotype came up many times. The chain combines TRBV5-1 with TRBJ2-2; a possible D gene is TRBD2 (6 bases). With 0 bases removed from V and 5 bases from J, the gap between germline ends came to 8 bases. Germline V gene lookup returns CDR1 SGHRS and CDR2 YFSETQ. This CDR3 region has 14 residues. The CDR3 spells CASSLAAGTGELFF. The CDR3 DNA reads as TGCGCCAGCAGCTTGGCTGCGGGAACCGGGGAGCTGTTTTTT. Complete variable domain (other parts from reference TRBV5-1 and TRBJ2-2): KAGVTQTPRYLIKTRGQQVTLSCSPISGHRSVSWYQQTPGQGLQFLFEYFSETQRNKGNFPGRFSGRQFSNSRSEMNVSTLELGDSALYLCASSLAAGTGELFFGEGSRLTVL.

This chain connects TRBV12-3 or TRBV12-4 to TRBJ1-6; D ambiguous. This CDR3 comprises 16 residues. The ends were cut back, 3 bases at V and 5 bases at J, with 14 bases in the middle. The CDR3 DNA reads as TGTGCCAGCAGTTTCGTCACCCTGAGGGATAATTCACCCCTCCACTTT. Amino acids: CASSFVTLRDNSPLHF.

The J gene is TRBJ2-3, the V gene TRBV10-3; D unresolved. The CDR3 has 14 amino acids. Germline CDR1 reads ENHRY; CDR2 reads SYGVKD. V was pared by 2 bases and J by 0 bases, with 6 bases between. This CDR3 reads CAISEGASTDTQYF. DNA of the CDR3: TGTGCCATCAGTGAGGGCGCGAGCACAGATACGCAGTATTTT.